This T cell receptor (beta chain) was found in a study of human T cells and chemical hapten exposure. TCRdb re-derived calls from the RACE reads in MiXCR, one entry per CDR3 protein. Counted here are approximately 120,000 distinct CDR3 sequences, 9% to 9.5% occurring once; the ten biggest clones make up 3% to 4%. This clonotype showed up just a few times. Time point of the sample: patch test 2, 6 weeks after DPC sensitization. Treatment indicated: therapeutic diphenylcyclopropenone sensitization with weekly scalp DPC. The starting material was whole blood, obtained in connection with sensitization to the hapten diphenylcyclopropenone (DPC). This clonotype originated in a middle-aged woman with alopecia areata. Some clones in this sample may be carry-over from other donors' samples.

CDR3 sequence reads: CASSFQLAGGQITDTQYF. For the CDR3, the DNA is TGTGCCAGCAGCTTTCAACTAGCGGGGGGTCAAATCACAGATACGCAGTATTTT. The chain has TRBV7-2 and TRBJ2-3; 12 nucleotides align to TRBD2. J was trimmed by 2 bases and V by 3 bases; bases with no gene match: 9. The CDR3 runs 18 residues. Per the germline V gene, CDR1 is SGHTA and CDR2 is FQGNSA. Together with reference TRBV7-2 and TRBJ2-3, the CDR3 gives the full variable domain: GAGVSQSPSNKVTEKGKDVELRCDPISGHTALYWYRQSLGQGLEFLIYFQGNSAPDKSGLPSDRFSAERTGGSVSTLTIQRTQQEDSAVYLCASSFQLAGGQITDTQYFGPGTRLTVL.